Following are 31 T cell receptor beta chains from one sample sequenced in a study of cytomegalovirus exposure and HLA in healthy donors. Both 60 Vbeta primers and 13 Jbeta primers went into the PCR. TCRdb keeps only in-frame clones here, not all; method: immunoSEQ multiplex PCR. The data contain almost 95,000 clones, nearly 70% of them singletons. The specimen was PBMCs. The receptors come from a man over 45 in good health and CMV-seronegative.

CDR3 sequence reads: CASSAQQGQETQYF. The CDR3 DNA reads as TGTGCCAGCAGCGCCCAACAGGGCCAAGAGACCCAGTACTTC. The chain has TRBV9 and TRBJ2-5; the D gene is possibly TRBD1 (6 bases). The CDR3 runs to 14 residues. From germline, CDR1 is SGDLS and CDR2 YYNGEE. The V gene lost 3 bases and the J gene lost 1 base, with 10 bases spanning the gap.

The table lists this clone with a count of one. The chain carries TRBV6-5 and TRBJ2-7, with 9 bases that match TRBD1. The CDR3 extends over 13 amino acids. The V gene end was trimmed by 6 bases and the J gene end by 3 bases; junction bases not matched to a gene: 3. Germline V gene sequence: CDR1 MNHEY, CDR2 SVGAGI. In nucleotides, the CDR3 is TGTGCCAGCAGCTCGGGACAGGGCTACGAGCAGTACGTC. Its translation is CASSSGQGYEQYV.

Only a few counts were recorded for this clone. The chain couples TRBV6-4 to TRBJ2-1; D possibly corresponds to TRBD2 (7 bases). The V end lost 3 bases, the J end lost 5 bases, and 14 bases lay between the germline ends. CDR3 length equals 15 residues. Germline V lookup: CDR1 MRHNA, CDR2 SNTAGT. CDR3 in amino acids: CASSEGGGAHNEQFF. The CDR3 DNA reads TGTGCCAGCAGTGAAGGTGGGGGGGCCCACAATGAGCAGTTCTTC.

This rearrangement joins TRBV18 to TRBJ2-3, with TRBD1 identical over 8 bases. Germline V gene data show CDR1 as KGHSH and CDR2 as LQKENI. CDR3 length: 15 amino acids. J was trimmed by 2 bases and V by 3 bases; bases with no gene match: 4. In DNA, the CDR3 is TGTGCCAGCTCACCGACGGGACAGGACACAGATACGCAGTATTTT. It codes for CASSPTGQDTDTQYF. Supplemented by reference TRBV18 and TRBJ2-3, the full variable domain reads NAGVMQNPRHLVRRRGQEARLRCSPMKGHSHVYWYRQLPEEGLKFMVYLQKENIIDESGMPKERFSAEFPKEGPSILRIQQVVRGDSAAYFCASSPTGQDTDTQYFGPGTRLTVL.

This chain joins TRBV18 and TRBJ2-7, with 8 nucleotides matching TRBD2. The CDR3 spans 13 residues. The junction had 8 bases not matched to a gene; V was cut back by 6 bases and J by 7 bases. Per germline, CDR1 KGHSH and CDR2 LQKENI. The CDR3 sequence: CASSQGLDKEQYF. The CDR3 DNA sequence: TGTGCCAGCTCCCAGGGACTAGATAAGGAGCAGTACTTC.

For this clone: Other DNA sequences in this specimen translate into the identical CDR3. The chain joins TRBV7-3 to TRBJ2-5; D remains unclear. Germline V gene sequence: CDR1 SGHTA, CDR2 FQGTGA. The CDR3 runs 12 residues. Deletions cut 4 bases from V and 8 bases from J, with 11 bases between. CDR3 coding DNA: TGTGCCAGCAGCTCCCCTGGCGGAACCCAGTACTTC. It translates to CASSSPGGTQYF. Full variable domain (rest looked up from reference TRBV7-3 and TRBJ2-5): GAGVSQTPSNKVTEKGKYVELRCDPISGHTALYWYRQSLGQGPEFLIYFQGTGAADDSGLPNDRFFAVRPEGSVSTLKIQRTERGDSAVYLCASSSPGGTQYFGPGTRLLVL.

CDR3 bases: TGTGCCAGCAGCGTAGGCGTCTGGTCACCCCTCCACTTT. As protein: CASSVGVWSPLHF. The chain carries TRBV9 and TRBJ1-6; D unresolved. Germline V gives CDR1 SGDLS, CDR2 YYNGEE. V lost 0 bases and J lost 10, with 8 bases in between. This CDR3 spans 13 amino acids. Full variable domain (remainder filled in from reference TRBV9 and TRBJ1-6): DSGVTQTPKHLITATGQRVTLRCSPRSGDLSVYWYQQSLDQGLQFLIQYYNGEERAKGNILERFSAQQFPDLHSELNLSSLELGDSALYFCASSVGVWSPLHFGNGTRLTVT.

The chain combines TRBV4-1 with TRBJ1-1; D ambiguous. V gave up 4 bases and J gave up 3 bases, with 12 bases separating them. The germline V gene encodes CDR1 MGHRA and CDR2 YSYEKL. CDR3 length equals 14 residues. The CDR3 DNA reads as TGCGCCAGCAGCCCCCCTCGTCGGGACACTGAAGCTTTCTTT. This sequence encodes CASSPPRRDTEAFF.

The chain has TRBV4-3 and TRBJ1-3, with 7 bases lining up with TRBD1. The J segment lost 0 bases and the V segment lost 0 bases, leaving 8 bases of the junction unmatched. CDR3 length: 18 residues. Germline CDR1 reads LGHNA; CDR2 reads YSLEER. The DNA of the CDR3 is TGCGCCAGCAGCCAAGAAATAACAGGGGTGGTCTCTGGAAACACCATATATTTT. As protein: CASSQEITGVVSGNTIYF.

The chain carries TRBV6-5 and TRBJ2-6; 8 bases align to TRBD1. Losses at the gene ends were 6 bases for V and 2 bases for J; bases not matched to a gene: 3. The CDR3 contains 15 residues. CDR1 is MNHEY, CDR2 SVGAGI, per germline. The CDR3 region is CASRAGGAGANVLTF. The DNA for the CDR3 is TGTGCCAGCAGAGCAGGGGGCGCTGGGGCCAACGTCCTGACTTTC.

V usage is TRBV7-9 and J usage is TRBJ2-7; D unclear. CDR3 length: 14 amino acids. Trimming took 4 bases from V and 0 from J, leaving 10 bases between them. Germline V gene lookup returns CDR1 SEHNR and CDR2 FQNEAQ (reference sequence). The CDR3: CASSYPTGSYEQYF. For the CDR3, the DNA is TGTGCCAGCAGCTACCCGACGGGCTCCTACGAGCAGTACTTC.

The rearrangement links TRBV19 to TRBJ1-5; D ambiguous. The CDR3 length is 14 residues. Trimming left V 8 bases short and J 2 bases short, with 13 bases between. From germline, CDR1 is LNHDA and CDR2 SQIVND (reference sequence). Here the CDR3 DNA reads TGTGCCAGTGAGCGGGGTAGCGGCAATCAGCCCCAGCATTTT. Translation: CASERGSGNQPQHF.

The chain has TRBV29-1 and TRBJ2-5; 7 positions agree with TRBD2. This CDR3 comprises 14 residues. Unmatched junction bases numbered 8, after V lost 7 bases and J lost 0 bases. The germline V gene encodes CDR1 SQVTM and CDR2 ANQGSEA. The DNA for the CDR3 is TGCAGCGGCATCCCTAGCGGCTACCAAGAGACCCAGTACTTC. It codes for CSGIPSGYQETQYF.

This chain joins TRBV9 and TRBJ2-1; 11 bases are shared with TRBD2. The trim removed 5 bases at V and 6 bases at J, leaving 4 bases unmatched. The CDR3 is 14 amino acids. Germline CDR1 reads SGDLS; CDR2 reads YYNGEE. CDR3 nucleotide sequence: TGTGCCAGCAGGCTAGCGGGGGGCCGCAATGAGCAGTTCTTC. This translates into CASRLAGGRNEQFF.

This clone occurred once. J is TRBJ2-3 and V is TRBV5-4; 8 bases agree with TRBD2. The CDR3 is made up of 12 amino acids. Losses at the gene ends were 4 bases for V and 8 bases for J; bases not matched to a gene: 3. Germline CDR1 reads SGHNT; CDR2 reads YYREEE (reference sequence). CDR3 residues: CASSPRGGTQYF. CDR3 nucleotides: TGTGCCAGCAGCCCCCGGGGGGGTACGCAGTATTTT.

This chain uses TRBV7-3 with TRBJ1-2, with a weak D call TRBD1 (6 bases). Germline CDR1 and CDR2: SGHTA and FQGTGA. This CDR3 is 15 amino acids long. Trimming took 6 bases from V and 2 from J, leaving 16 bases between them. CDR3 coding DNA: TGTGCCAGCAGTTTGGGCGGACAGAGGAACTATGGCTACACCTTC. It codes for CASSLGGQRNYGYTF.

This clone was recorded a few times. The CDR3: CASSSYSGTEAFF. CDR3 nucleotide sequence: TGTGCCAGCAGTTCCTATTCAGGGACTGAAGCTTTCTTT. The chain couples TRBV2 to TRBJ1-1; TRBD1 is a possible D gene (5 bases). Germline V gene lookup returns CDR1 SNHLY and CDR2 FYNNEI. V lost 5 bases and J 5 bases, leaving 12 bases between the germline ends. This CDR3 has 13 residues.

This chain joins TRBV27 and TRBJ1-2, with D possibly TRBD1 on 6 matching bases. Germline CDR1 is MNHEY and CDR2 is SMNVEV (reference sequence). The CDR3 covers 16 residues. Deletions cut 6 bases from V and 7 bases from J, with 24 bases between. The CDR3 region is CASRTPWTAGESGYTF. The CDR3 region has the DNA TGTGCCAGCAGAACGCCTTGGACAGCCGGGGAGAGTGGCTACACCTTC.

This chain connects TRBV4-2 to TRBJ1-1, with 7 bases lining up with TRBD1. This CDR3 has 18 amino acids. V was clipped by 0 bases and J by 7 bases; unmatched bases: 17. Germline loops: CDR1 LGHNA, CDR2 YNFKEQ. The CDR3 loop reads CASSQDGLGSHRGLEAFF. DNA of the CDR3: TGTGCCAGCAGCCAAGATGGTCTGGGCTCCCACAGGGGCCTTGAAGCTTTCTTT.

The CDR3 spells CASSPRTGLNLNYGYTF. The CDR3 DNA reads as TGTGCCAGCAGCCCCAGGACAGGACTCAACCTCAACTATGGCTACACCTTC. The chain couples TRBV9 to TRBJ1-2; TRBD1 aligns across 7 bases. CDR3 size: 17 residues. The J segment lost 2 bases and the V segment lost 4 bases, leaving 14 bases of the junction unmatched. The V gene's germline CDR1 is SGDLS and CDR2 YYNGEE.

The chain is built from TRBV15 and TRBJ1-6, with TRBD1 matching over 9 bases. Germline V gene data show CDR1 as LNHNV and CDR2 as YYDKDF (reference sequence). Trimming removed 1 base from V and 7 bases from J; junction bases left unmatched: 5. This CDR3 has 16 amino acids. CDR3 in amino acids: CATSRGGTGQNSPLHF. The CDR3 bases are TGTGCCACCAGCAGAGGAGGGACAGGGCAGAATTCACCCCTCCACTTT.

Here the CDR3 DNA reads TGTGCCAGCACCCAAAGCCAACGGAGCTATGGCTACACCTTC. The encoded protein is CASTQSQRSYGYTF. The chain recombines TRBV6-6 with TRBJ1-2; D remains ambiguous. Germline lookup yields CDR1 MNHNY and CDR2 SVGAGI (reference sequence). The CDR3 is 14 residues long. Trimming took off 7 bases at V and 4 bases at J, with 16 bases between the two ends.

The CDR3 loop is CATSADRAHEQFF. The DNA for the CDR3 is TGTGCCACCAGCGCCGACAGGGCGCATGAGCAGTTCTTC. This chain links TRBV15 with TRBJ2-1, with 7 bases lining up with TRBD1. In germline, CDR1 is LNHNV, CDR2 YYDKDF (reference sequence). The CDR3 consists of 13 residues. V shed 5 bases and J 8 bases; nucleotides not matched to a gene: 6.

Concerning this clone itself: One junction end disagrees with the germline gene, perhaps due to a read error. This same CDR3 is encoded by further DNA sequences in the sample. The chain links TRBV27 to TRBJ2-3; D may be TRBD2 (5 bases). Per the germline V gene, CDR1 is MNHEY and CDR2 is SMNVEV (reference sequence). There are 18 residues in the CDR3. CDR3 nucleotides: TGTGCCAGTAGTTTATCAGGTAGGCGGCTAGCTAGCACAGATACGCAGTATTTT. Translating it yields CASSLSGRRLASTDTQYF.

V usage is TRBV5-4 and J usage is TRBJ2-5; 13 nucleotides match TRBD2. This CDR3 spans 18 amino acids. V lost 4 bases, J lost 1 base, and 10 bases stayed unmatched. Germline CDR1 is SGHNT and CDR2 is YYREEE (reference sequence). CDR3: CASSRGTSGIFFQETQYF. In DNA form, the CDR3 reads TGTGCCAGCAGCCGAGGGACTAGCGGGATCTTCTTCCAAGAGACCCAGTACTTC.

The chain uses TRBV5-1 and TRBJ1-2; D remains ambiguous. The CDR3 contains 12 residues. V gave up 7 bases and J gave up 4 bases, with 11 bases separating them. Germline V lookup: CDR1 SGHRS, CDR2 YFSETQ. CDR3 in amino acids: CASGNVGYGYTF. Here the CDR3 DNA reads TGCGCCAGCGGCAACGTTGGCTATGGCTACACCTTC.

The chain couples TRBV7-9 to TRBJ2-7; maybe TRBD1 (6 bases). The CDR3 is made up of 14 amino acids. Germline CDR1 reads SEHNR; CDR2 reads FQNEAQ (reference sequence). Trimming removed 4 bases from V and 3 bases from J, with 13 bases in between. The CDR3 bases are TGTGCCAGCAGCTCAAGGGGACACAACTACGAGCAGTACTTC. Its translation: CASSSRGHNYEQYF.

The chain carries TRBV19 and TRBJ2-1; D is perhaps TRBD1 (5 bases). The CDR3 loop spans 13 amino acids. Germline CDR1 is LNHDA and CDR2 is SQIVND (reference sequence). The germline V and J ends were trimmed by 9 bases and 0 bases, with 9 bases remaining between them. The CDR3 bases are TGTGCCAGCTCAGGGTCCTCCTACAATGAGCAGTTCTTC. Residues: CASSGSSYNEQFF.

V and J are TRBV21-1 and TRBJ1-4; whether TRBD1, the table's D call, matches the DNA was not checked. TRBV21-1 is a pseudogene. The length of the CDR3 is 17 residues. CDR3 nucleotide sequence: TGTGCCAGCAGCCCCAAAGGTAGAACAGCTCCAGGTGAAAAACTGTTTTTT. As protein: CASSPKGRTAPGEKLFF.

This chain links TRBV6-5 with TRBJ1-3; D is undetermined. In germline, CDR1 is MNHEY, CDR2 SVGAGI. The germline V and J ends were trimmed by 6 bases and 4 bases, with 13 bases remaining between them. CDR3 length: 14 residues. CDR3 protein: CASSRGRFGNTIYF. In DNA, the CDR3 is TGTGCCAGCAGCCGAGGCCGATTCGGAAACACCATATATTTT.

V usage is TRBV6-1 and J usage is TRBJ2-5; 11 bases align to TRBD1. J lost 4 bases, V lost 4 bases, and 2 bases had no gene match. Germline V lookup: CDR1 MNHNS, CDR2 SASEGT. The CDR3 sequence is 14 residues long. CDR3 loop: CASSGGTGGETQYF. As DNA, the CDR3 is TGTGCCAGCAGTGGAGGGACAGGGGGAGAGACCCAGTACTTC.